A selection of T cell receptor beta chains follows, all from one sample in a study of CD8 T cells in ankylosing spondylitis. TCRdb independently ran MiXCR on the 5' RACE reads; one entry per CDR3 protein. Of 750,000 to 850,000 distinct CDR3 sequences listed, roughly 12% are singletons. The material sequenced was blood, either unsorted or a sorted T cell fraction (not recorded which). The receptors shown here come from a male donor with ankylosing spondylitis. The CDR3 runs from the conserved cysteine through the conserved F or W. D genes are given only for firm matches. Size values are once, few and many counts, or a class for expanded clones, and some rows have none.

J,D,size,V,length,DNA,CDR3
TRBJ2-4,NA,many,TRBV20-1,13,TGCAGTGCTAGAGCGGAGGACAAAAACATTCAGTACTTC,CSARAEDKNIQYF
TRBJ2-7,NA,NA,TRBV10-3,15,TGTGCCATCAGTGCCTGGGACACGTTTCAATACGAGCAGTACTTC,CAISAWDTFQYEQYF
TRBJ1-2,NA,many,TRBV12-3/TRBV12-4,12,TGTGCCAGCAGTTTCGGTCAGACCGGCTACACCTTC,CASSFGQTGYTF
TRBJ1-1,NA,many,TRBV7-2,13,TGTGCCAGCAGCTTCTGGTCGGACACTGAAGCTTTCTTT,CASSFWSDTEAFF
TRBJ1-2,NA,many,TRBV6-5,13,TGTGCCAGCAGTTACACCGGGGTCCATGGCTACACCTTC,CASSYTGVHGYTF
TRBJ2-2,NA,few,TRBV7-3,16,TGTGCCAGCAGCTTAACGGGGGGGCTGAACACCGGGGAGCTGTTTTTT,CASSLTGGLNTGELFF
TRBJ1-3,NA,NA,TRBV9,13,TGTGCCAGCAGCGTAGACCAGGGGAGGGCCATGAATTTT,CASSVDQGRAMNF
TRBJ2-2,TRBD1,few,TRBV9,15,TGTGCCAGCAGAGGACAGGGGCAGAACGCCGGGGAGCTGTTTTTT,CASRGQGQNAGELFF
TRBJ1-3,NA,NA,TRBV20-1,14,TGCAGTGCCCCCTATCGGGGAATTGGAAACACCATATATTTT,CSAPYRGIGNTIYF
TRBJ2-7,TRBD2,NA,TRBV20-1,14,TGCAGTGCTAGAGATCGGCGGGAGGGCCTCGAGCAGTACTTC,CSARDRREGLEQYF
TRBJ1-5,NA,NA,TRBV6-1,13,TGTGCCAGCAGTACTACGGGAGTCCAGCCCCAGCATTTT,CASSTTGVQPQHF
TRBJ2-3,TRBD1,NA,TRBV7-3,13,TGTGCCAGCGGGAATCCTGGGACAGGGTCGCGATATTTT,CASGNPGTGSRYF
TRBJ2-7,NA,many,TRBV10-3,14,TGTGCCATCAGTGAGTGGGCAGTCGTAGGCGAGCAGTACTTC,CAISEWAVVGEQYF
TRBJ1-4,NA,NA,TRBV28,14,TGTGCCAGCAGGGGACCCAGGGTAGAAGAAAAACTGTTTTTT,CASRGPRVEEKLFF
TRBJ2-7,NA,many,TRBV5-1,11,TGCGCCAGCAGAGGAACCTACGAGCAGTACTTC,CASRGTYEQYF
TRBJ2-6,TRBD1,NA,TRBV6-5,17,TGTGCCAGCAGTTACAGGCAGGGGGCAACTGGGGCCAACGTCCTGACTTTC,CASSYRQGATGANVLTF
TRBJ2-2,NA,NA,TRBV4-1,15,TGCGCCAGCAGCCGTCAGGGGGGGAGCACCGGGGAGCTGTTTTTT,CASSRQGGSTGELFF
TRBJ1-2,NA,NA,TRBV4-2,13,TGTGCCAGCAGCCAAGCTGGGGTCCATGGCTACACCTTC,CASSQAGVHGYTF
TRBJ1-2,NA,few,TRBV27,12,TGTGCCAGCCGAGGACTGCATTATGGCTACACCTTC,CASRGLHYGYTF
TRBJ2-1,TRBD2,few,TRBV12-3/TRBV12-4,16,TGTGCCAGCAGTCCGAGGACTAGCGGGACCAATGAGGAGCAGTTCTTC,CASSPRTSGTNEEQFF
TRBJ2-2,TRBD2,few,TRBV4-3,15,TGCGCCAGCAGCCAAGAGGGACTAGTTATCGGGGAGCTGTTTTTT,CASSQEGLVIGELFF
TRBJ2-7,TRBD2,NA,TRBV7-2,16,TGTGCCAGCAGCTTAGTAGGCGGGAGGATCTCCTACGAGCAGTACTTC,CASSLVGGRISYEQYF
TRBJ2-7,TRBD1,NA,TRBV6-1,14,TGTGCCAGCAGGCGGACAGGGGAGTCCTACGAGCAGTACTTC,CASRRTGESYEQYF
TRBJ2-2,NA,NA,TRBV6-5,13,TGTGCCAGCAGTTATCTCTGGAACGGGGAGCTGTTTTTT,CASSYLWNGELFF
TRBJ2-3,TRBD2,few,TRBV29-1,15,TGCAGCGTTGAAGGACTAGCGGGGGGCACAGATACGCAGTATTTT,CSVEGLAGGTDTQYF
TRBJ2-7,NA,many,TRBV29-1,16,TGCAGCGTTGATTCAAGATGGGGTGGGGGGACCTACGAGCAGTACTTC,CSVDSRWGGGTYEQYF
TRBJ2-7,TRBD1,NA,TRBV4-3,15,TGCGCCAGCAGCCAAGATTGGACAGGGCTCGACGAGCAGTACTTC,CASSQDWTGLDEQYF
TRBJ2-2,NA,NA,TRBV28,13,TGTGCCAGCCCTAACCGGTACACCGGGGAGCTGTTTTTT,CASPNRYTGELFF
TRBJ2-5,TRBD2,NA,TRBV5-1,16,TGCGCCAGCAGCTTGGCACTAGCGGAGGGGTTGGAGACCCAGTACTTC,CASSLALAEGLETQYF
TRBJ2-5,NA,NA,TRBV6-1,16,TGTGCCAGCAGTCTGTCCGCGGATACGTACCAAGAGACCCAGTACTTC,CASSLSADTYQETQYF
TRBJ1-1,NA,NA,TRBV6-5,13,TGTGCCAGCATTTTCCAGGACATCACTGAAGCTTTCTTT,CASIFQDITEAFF
TRBJ2-7,TRBD1,many,TRBV20-1,13,TGCAGTGCACAGGACAGGCTCGCCTACGAGCAGTACTTC,CSAQDRLAYEQYF
TRBJ2-2,NA,NA,TRBV4-3,15,TGCGCCAGCACCAGGGGTGGATTCCTGACCGGGGAGCTGTTTTTT,CASTRGGFLTGELFF
TRBJ1-2,NA,few,TRBV6-5,15,TGTGCCAGCAGTTACTCGATTGGGGATCGGTATGGCTACACCTTC,CASSYSIGDRYGYTF
TRBJ1-4,NA,few,TRBV5-1,14,TGCGCCAGCATGCCTGGGGCGCGCGGTGAAAAACTGTTTTTT,CASMPGARGEKLFF
TRBJ1-6,NA,NA,TRBV7-3,15,TGTGCCAGCAGCTTATTGGCAGGTTCAAATTCACCCCTCCACTTT,CASSLLAGSNSPLHF
TRBJ1-5,NA,NA,TRBV6-2/TRBV6-3,15,TGTGCCAGCAGTAGAGGTGCGTTGGGTAATCAGCCCCAGCATTTT,CASSRGALGNQPQHF
TRBJ2-3,TRBD1,many,TRBV29-1,14,TGCAGCGTAGCGGACAGGGTTGGCACAGATACGCAGTATTTT,CSVADRVGTDTQYF
TRBJ2-5,NA,few,TRBV5-1,14,TGCGCCAGCAGCTTGGCAGGGCCCCACGAGACCCAGTACTTC,CASSLAGPHETQYF
TRBJ1-2,NA,few,TRBV6-1,14,TGTGCCAGCAGTGGGGACACTACAAACTATGGCTACACCTTC,CASSGDTTNYGYTF
TRBJ2-3,TRBD1,many,TRBV6-5,15,TGTGCCAGCAGCTACAGGGGGCGAGGCACAGATACGCAGTATTTT,CASSYRGRGTDTQYF
TRBJ2-7,NA,few,TRBV15,14,TGTGCCACCAGCAGAGATGTCCCAGGCTACGAGCAGTACTTC,CATSRDVPGYEQYF
TRBJ2-3,NA,few,TRBV30,13,TGTGCCTGGAGTTTGGAGGGCGCAGATACGCAGTATTTT,CAWSLEGADTQYF
TRBJ1-5,NA,many,TRBV5-1,15,TGCGCCAGCAGCCTGGTGGCAGGCAGCAATCAGCCCCAGCATTTT,CASSLVAGSNQPQHF
TRBJ2-1,NA,NA,TRBV4-2,12,TGTGCCAGCAGCCAAGGACACAATGAGCAGTTCTTC,CASSQGHNEQFF
TRBJ2-2,TRBD1,NA,TRBV14,17,TGTGCCAGCAGCCCAGGCAAGGGACAGGGGAACACCGGGGAGCTGTTTTTT,CASSPGKGQGNTGELFF
TRBJ2-5,NA,many,TRBV20-1,15,TGCAGTGCTAAAGGATTGGGCTCACGCCAGGAGACCCAGTACTTC,CSAKGLGSRQETQYF